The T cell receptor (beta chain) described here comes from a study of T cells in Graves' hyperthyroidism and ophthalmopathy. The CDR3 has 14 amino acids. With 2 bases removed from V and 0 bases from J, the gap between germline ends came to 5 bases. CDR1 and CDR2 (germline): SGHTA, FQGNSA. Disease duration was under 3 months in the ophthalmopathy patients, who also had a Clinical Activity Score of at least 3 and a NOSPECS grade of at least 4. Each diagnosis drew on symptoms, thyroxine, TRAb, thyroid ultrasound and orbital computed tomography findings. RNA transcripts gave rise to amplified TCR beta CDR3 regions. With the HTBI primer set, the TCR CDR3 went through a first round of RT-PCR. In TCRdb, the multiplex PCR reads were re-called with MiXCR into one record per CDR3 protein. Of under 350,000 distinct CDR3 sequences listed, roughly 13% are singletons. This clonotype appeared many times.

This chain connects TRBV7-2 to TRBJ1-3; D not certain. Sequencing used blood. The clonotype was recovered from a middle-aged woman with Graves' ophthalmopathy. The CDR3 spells CASSLIGSGNTIYF. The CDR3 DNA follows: TGTGCCAGCAGCTTAATCGGCTCTGGAAACACCATATATTTT.